The present TCR beta chain was sequenced within a study of identical twins. Overall study findings and caveats: Monozygotic twins shared more out-of-frame TCR alpha than recombination models predicted.

As to this clonotype: Its antigen is not known.

TCRdb processed the 5' RACE reads anew with MiXCR; each CDR3 protein has one entry. The sample lists 1.5 million to 2 million distinct CDR3 sequences, roughly 35% occurring once. This CDR3 is built from 14 residues. V lost 2 bases to trimming and J lost 4 bases, with 9 bases between them. Germline V CDR1 and CDR2: LGHDT, YNNKEL (reference sequence). The sequence was obtained from a newborn girl in good health. V gene TRBV3-1 combines with J gene TRBJ1-3, with D hard to call. What was sequenced was cord blood. The CDR3 sequence is CASSQLIGGNTIYF. Here the CDR3 DNA reads TGTGCCAGCAGCCAATTGATAGGGGGAAACACCATATATTTT.